The rows below give T cell receptor beta chains drawn from one sample of a study of blood T cells in healthy people across ages. Each CDR3 protein is one row after TCRdb ran MiXCR on the 5' RACE reads. The repertoire has over 500,000 distinct CDR3 sequences, about 29% of them found once; the top ten carry 3% to 4%. The sample was also reused in another study, on T cells of mothers and their children.

Sequencing was carried out using blood. These receptors were taken from a boy younger than 10 in good health. Each CDR3 is given with its conserved first and last residue. Fields, in order: J gene, D gene, clone size, V gene, CDR3 DNA, CDR3 protein. The D gene is left open where the match is weak. Expanded clones get a size class; other rows say once, few or many, or leave the size out.

>TRBJ2-7|-|-|TRBV15
TGTGCCACCAGCAGAGGTGGGTCTCTGTCCTACGAGCAGTACTTC
CATSRGGSLSYEQYF
>TRBJ1-2|-|few|TRBV2
TGTGCCAGCAGTGAAGCGGGGCGAGGAATCTACACCTTC
CASSEAGRGIYTF
>TRBJ1-6|TRBD1|-|TRBV20-1
TGCAGTGCTAGATCCCTCGGACAGGGCTCACCCCTCCACTTT
CSARSLGQGSPLHF
>TRBJ2-4|-|-|TRBV4-3
TGCGCCAGCAGCCAAGATGGTCGGGGTACCATTCAGTACTTC
CASSQDGRGTIQYF
>TRBJ2-7|-|-|TRBV6-2/TRBV6-3
TGTGCCAGCAGTTACCCCTACGAGAAGTACTTC
CASSYPYEKYF
>TRBJ2-1|-|few|TRBV3-1
TGTGCCAGCAGCCAGCTAGGAGGCGGCGGCGGTGAGCAGTTCTTC
CASSQLGGGGGEQFF
>TRBJ2-1|-|-|TRBV7-9
TGTGCCAGCAGCTCCTTTGCGAATGAGCAGTTCTTC
CASSSFANEQFF
>TRBJ1-2|-|-|TRBV3-1
TGTGCCAGCAGCCAAGAACGGGGCAGGGTCTATGGCTACACCTTC
CASSQERGRVYGYTF
>TRBJ2-7|TRBD2|-|TRBV5-1
TGCGCCAGCAGCTTGGCCCACATGACTAGCGGTTCCTACGAGCAGTACTTC
CASSLAHMTSGSYEQYF
>TRBJ1-6|-|many|TRBV11-2
TGTGCCAGCAGCGCCGGGACGGTTAATTCACCCCTCCACTTT
CASSAGTVNSPLHF